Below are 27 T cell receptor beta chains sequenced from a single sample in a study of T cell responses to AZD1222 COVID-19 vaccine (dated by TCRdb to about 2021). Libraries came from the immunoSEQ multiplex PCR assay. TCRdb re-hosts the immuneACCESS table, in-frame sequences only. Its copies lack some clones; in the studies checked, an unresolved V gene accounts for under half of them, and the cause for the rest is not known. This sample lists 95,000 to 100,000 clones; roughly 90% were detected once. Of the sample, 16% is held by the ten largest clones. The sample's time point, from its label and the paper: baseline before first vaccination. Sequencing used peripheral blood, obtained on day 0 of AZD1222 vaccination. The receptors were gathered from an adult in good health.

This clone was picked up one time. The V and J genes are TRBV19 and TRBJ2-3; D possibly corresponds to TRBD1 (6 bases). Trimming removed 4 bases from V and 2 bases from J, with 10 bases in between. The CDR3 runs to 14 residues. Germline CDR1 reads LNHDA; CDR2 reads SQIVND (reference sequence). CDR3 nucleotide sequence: TGTGCCAGTAGTACGGGACAAGCCACAGATACGCAGTATTTT. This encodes CASSTGQATDTQYF.

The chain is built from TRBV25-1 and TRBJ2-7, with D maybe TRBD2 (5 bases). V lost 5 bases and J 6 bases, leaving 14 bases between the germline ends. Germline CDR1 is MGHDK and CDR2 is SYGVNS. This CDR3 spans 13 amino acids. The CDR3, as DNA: TGTGCCAGCAGTCGGGAATACCTAAGCGAGCAGTACTTC. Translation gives CASSREYLSEQYF.

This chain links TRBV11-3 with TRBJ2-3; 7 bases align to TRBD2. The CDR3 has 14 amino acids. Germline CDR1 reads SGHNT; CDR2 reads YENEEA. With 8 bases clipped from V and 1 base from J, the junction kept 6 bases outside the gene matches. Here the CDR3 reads CASRQAGGTDTQYF. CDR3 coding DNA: TGTGCCAGCCGCCAGGCGGGAGGCACAGATACGCAGTATTTT.

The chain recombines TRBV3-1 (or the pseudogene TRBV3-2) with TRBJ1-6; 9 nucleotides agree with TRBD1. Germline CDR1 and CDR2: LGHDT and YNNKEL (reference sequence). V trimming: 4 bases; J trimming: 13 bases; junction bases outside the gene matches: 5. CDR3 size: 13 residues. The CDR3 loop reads CASSPTDRGPLHF. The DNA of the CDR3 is TGTGCCAGCAGCCCGACCGACAGGGGGCCCCTCCACTTT.

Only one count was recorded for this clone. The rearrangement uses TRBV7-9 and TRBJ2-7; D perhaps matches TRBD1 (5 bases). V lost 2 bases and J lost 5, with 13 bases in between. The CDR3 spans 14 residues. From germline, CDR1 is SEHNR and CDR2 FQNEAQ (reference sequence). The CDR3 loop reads CASSLPRPRDEQYF. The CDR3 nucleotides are TGTGCCAGCAGCTTACCCAGGCCCAGGGACGAGCAGTACTTC.

The CDR3 region is CASSFNRVMEETQYF. CDR3 DNA sequence: TGTGCCAGCAGTTTTAACAGGGTCATGGAAGAGACCCAGTACTTC. This chain joins TRBV28 and TRBJ2-5; D may be TRBD1 (6 bases). In germline, CDR1 is MDHEN, CDR2 SYDVKM. The CDR3 totals 15 residues. V shed 3 bases and J shed 3 bases, with 14 bases lying between them.

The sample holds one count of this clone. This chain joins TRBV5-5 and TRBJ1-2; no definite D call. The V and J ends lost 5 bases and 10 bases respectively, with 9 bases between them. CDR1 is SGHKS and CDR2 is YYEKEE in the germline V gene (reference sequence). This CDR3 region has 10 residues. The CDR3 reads CASSKQNYTF. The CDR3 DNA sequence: TGTGCCAGCAGTAAACAGAACTACACCTTC.

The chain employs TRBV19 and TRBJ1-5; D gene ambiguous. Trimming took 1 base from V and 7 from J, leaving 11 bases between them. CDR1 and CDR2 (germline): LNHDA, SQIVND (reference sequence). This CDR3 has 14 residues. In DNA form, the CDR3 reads TGTGCCAGTAGTATAGTTGGTGATGGGCAGCCCCAGCATTTT. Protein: CASSIVGDGQPQHF.

This CDR3 is CAWSPRGRGTEAFF. The CDR3 DNA reads as TGTGCCTGGAGTCCGCGGGGGCGCGGCACTGAAGCTTTCTTT. The rearrangement links TRBV30 to TRBJ1-1, with a possible D match to TRBD1 (6 bases). In germline, CDR1 is GTSNPN, CDR2 SVGIG (reference sequence). The CDR3 has 14 amino acids. The ends were cut back, 2 bases at V and 4 bases at J, with 14 bases in the middle.

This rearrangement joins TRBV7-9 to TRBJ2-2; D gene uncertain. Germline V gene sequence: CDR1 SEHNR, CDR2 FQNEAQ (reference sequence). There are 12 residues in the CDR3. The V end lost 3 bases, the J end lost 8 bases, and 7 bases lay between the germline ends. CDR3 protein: CASSFIGGELFF. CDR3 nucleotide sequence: TGTGCCAGCAGCTTTATCGGAGGGGAGCTGTTTTTT.

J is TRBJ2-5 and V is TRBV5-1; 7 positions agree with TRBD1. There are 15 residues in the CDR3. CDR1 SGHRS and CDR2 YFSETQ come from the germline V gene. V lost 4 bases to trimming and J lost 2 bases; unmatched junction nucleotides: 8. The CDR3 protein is CASSGNTGAQETQYF. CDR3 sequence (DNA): TGCGCCAGCAGCGGAAACACAGGGGCGCAAGAGACCCAGTACTTC.

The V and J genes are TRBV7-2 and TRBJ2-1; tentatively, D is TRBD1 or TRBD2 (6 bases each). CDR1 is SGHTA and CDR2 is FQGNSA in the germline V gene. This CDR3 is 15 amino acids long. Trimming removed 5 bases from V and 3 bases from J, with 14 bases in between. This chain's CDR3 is CASSTRGGLYNEQFF. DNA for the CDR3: TGTGCCAGCAGCACTCGTGGGGGGCTCTACAATGAGCAGTTCTTC.

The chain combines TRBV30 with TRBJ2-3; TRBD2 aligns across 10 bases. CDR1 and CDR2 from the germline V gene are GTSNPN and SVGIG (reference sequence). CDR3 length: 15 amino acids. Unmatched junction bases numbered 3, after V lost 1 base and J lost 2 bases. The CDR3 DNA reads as TGTGCCTGGAGTGGAGGACTAGCGGCCACAGATACGCAGTATTTT. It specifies CAWSGGLAATDTQYF. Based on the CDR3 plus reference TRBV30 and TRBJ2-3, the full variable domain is SQTIHQWPATLVQPVGSPLSLECTVEGTSNPNLYWYRQAAGRGLQLLFYSVGIGQISSEVPQNLSASRPQDRQFILSSKKLLLSDSGFYLCAWSGGLAATDTQYFGPGTRLTVL.

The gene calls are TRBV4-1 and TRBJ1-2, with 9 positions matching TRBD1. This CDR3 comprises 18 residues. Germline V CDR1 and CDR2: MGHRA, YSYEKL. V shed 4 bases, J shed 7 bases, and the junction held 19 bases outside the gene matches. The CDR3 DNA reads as TGCGCCAGCAGCCCGTTCTCGGGACAGGGTGGAGGTCTAGGTGGCTACACCTTC. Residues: CASSPFSGQGGGLGGYTF.

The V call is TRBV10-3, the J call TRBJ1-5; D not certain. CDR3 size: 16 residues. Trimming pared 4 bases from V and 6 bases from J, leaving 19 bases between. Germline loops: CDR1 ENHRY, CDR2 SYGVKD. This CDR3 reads CAISGNGRDSVQPQHF. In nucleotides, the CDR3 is TGTGCCATCAGTGGGAACGGAAGAGATTCGGTTCAGCCCCAGCATTTT.

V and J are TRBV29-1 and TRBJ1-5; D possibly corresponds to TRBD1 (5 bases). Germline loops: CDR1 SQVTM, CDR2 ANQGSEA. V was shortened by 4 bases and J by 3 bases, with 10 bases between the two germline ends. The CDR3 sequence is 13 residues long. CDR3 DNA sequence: TGCAGCGTTGGGGAAGGGACCAATCAGCCCCAGCATTTT. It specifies CSVGEGTNQPQHF.

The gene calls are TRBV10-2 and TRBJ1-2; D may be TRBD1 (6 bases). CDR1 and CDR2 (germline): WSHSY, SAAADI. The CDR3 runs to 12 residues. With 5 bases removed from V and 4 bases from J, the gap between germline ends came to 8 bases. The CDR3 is CASSPDSYGYTF. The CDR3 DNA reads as TGCGCCAGCAGTCCGGACAGCTATGGCTACACCTTC.

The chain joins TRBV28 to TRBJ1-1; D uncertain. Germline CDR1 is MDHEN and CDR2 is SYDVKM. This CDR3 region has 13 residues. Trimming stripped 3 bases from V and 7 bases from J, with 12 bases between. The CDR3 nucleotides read TGTGCCAGCAGTTTGGTTGGACGGGATGAAGCTTTCTTT. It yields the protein CASSLVGRDEAFF. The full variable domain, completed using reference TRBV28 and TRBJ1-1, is DVKVTQSSRYLVKRTGEKVFLECVQDMDHENMFWYRQDPGLGLRLIYFSYDVKMKEKGDIPEGYSVSREKKERFSLILESASTNQTSMYLCASSLVGRDEAFFGQGTRLTVV.

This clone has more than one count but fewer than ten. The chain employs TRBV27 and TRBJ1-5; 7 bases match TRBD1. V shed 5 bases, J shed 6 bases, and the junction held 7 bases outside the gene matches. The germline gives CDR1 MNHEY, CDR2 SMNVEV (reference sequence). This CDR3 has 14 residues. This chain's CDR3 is CASSPTGTAQPQHF. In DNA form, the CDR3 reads TGTGCCAGCAGTCCTACCGGGACAGCTCAGCCCCAGCATTTT.

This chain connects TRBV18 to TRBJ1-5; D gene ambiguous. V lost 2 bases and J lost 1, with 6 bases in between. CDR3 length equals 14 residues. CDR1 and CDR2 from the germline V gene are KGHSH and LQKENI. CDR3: CASSPGRSNQPQHF. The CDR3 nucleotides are TGTGCCAGCTCACCAGGACGGAGCAATCAGCCCCAGCATTTT.

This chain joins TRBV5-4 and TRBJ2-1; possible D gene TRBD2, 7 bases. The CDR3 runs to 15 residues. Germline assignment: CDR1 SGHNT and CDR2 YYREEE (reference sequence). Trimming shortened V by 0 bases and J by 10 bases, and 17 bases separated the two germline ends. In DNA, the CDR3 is TGTGCCAGCAGCTTGGCCAGGGGCCTGCGGGGGGAGCAGTTCTTC. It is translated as CASSLARGLRGEQFF.

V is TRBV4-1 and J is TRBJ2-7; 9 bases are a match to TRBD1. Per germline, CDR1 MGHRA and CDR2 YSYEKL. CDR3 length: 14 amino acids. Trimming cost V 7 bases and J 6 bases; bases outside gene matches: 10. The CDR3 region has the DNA TGCGCCAGCACCCCGGGACAGGGATTAGCCGAGCAGTACTTC. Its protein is CASTPGQGLAEQYF.

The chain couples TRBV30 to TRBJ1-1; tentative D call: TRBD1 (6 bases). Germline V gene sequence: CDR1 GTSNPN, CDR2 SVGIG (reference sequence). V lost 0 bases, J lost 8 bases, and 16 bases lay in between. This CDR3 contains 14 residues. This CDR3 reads CAWSVRGGVTEAFF. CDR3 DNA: TGTGCCTGGAGTGTACGAGGGGGGGTGACCGAAGCTTTCTTT.

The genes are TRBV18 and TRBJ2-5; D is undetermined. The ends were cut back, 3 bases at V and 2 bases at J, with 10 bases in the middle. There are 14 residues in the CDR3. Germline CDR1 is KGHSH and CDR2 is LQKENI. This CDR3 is CASSPWRTQETQYF. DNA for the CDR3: TGTGCCAGCTCACCGTGGCGGACGCAAGAGACCCAGTACTTC. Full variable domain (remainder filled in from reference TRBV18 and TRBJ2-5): NAGVMQNPRHLVRRRGQEARLRCSPMKGHSHVYWYRQLPEEGLKFMVYLQKENIIDESGMPKERFSAEFPKEGPSILRIQQVVRGDSAAYFCASSPWRTQETQYFGPGTRLLVL.

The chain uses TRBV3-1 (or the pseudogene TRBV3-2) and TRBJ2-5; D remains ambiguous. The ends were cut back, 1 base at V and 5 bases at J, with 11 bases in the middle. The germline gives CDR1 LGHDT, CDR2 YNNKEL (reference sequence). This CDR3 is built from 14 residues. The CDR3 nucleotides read TGTGCCAGCAGCCAAGTCCGGGTGTCGGAGACCCAGTACTTC. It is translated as CASSQVRVSETQYF.

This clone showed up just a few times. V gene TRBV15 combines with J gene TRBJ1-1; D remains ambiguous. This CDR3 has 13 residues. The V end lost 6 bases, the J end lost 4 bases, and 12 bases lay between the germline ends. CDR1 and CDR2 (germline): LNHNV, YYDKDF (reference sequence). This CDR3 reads CATRDERSTEAFF. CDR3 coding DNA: TGTGCCACCAGGGATGAACGGTCCACTGAAGCTTTCTTT.

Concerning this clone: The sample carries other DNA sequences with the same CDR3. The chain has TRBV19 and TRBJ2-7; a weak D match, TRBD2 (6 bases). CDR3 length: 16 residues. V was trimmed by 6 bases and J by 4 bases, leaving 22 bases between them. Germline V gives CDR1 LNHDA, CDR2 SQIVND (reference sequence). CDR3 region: CASSLEKGTVGYEQYF. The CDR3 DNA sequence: TGTGCCAGTAGCCTAGAAAAAGGGACTGTGGGATACGAGCAGTACTTC.